This is a list of T cell receptor beta chains from one sample in a study of blood T cell repertoires in COVID-19. Data came from immunoSEQ multiplex PCR; TCRdb stores just in-frame clones and leaves some out. The sample holds about 160,000 clones, roughly 86% seen once. The sample was peripheral blood. These receptors were collected from a man aged 45-65 years with active or convalescent COVID-19. The CDR3 runs from the conserved cysteine through the conserved F or W. D genes are given only for firm matches. Size tells how often a clone was seen (once, few, many) or the class of an expanded clone, and some rows leave it out.

d_call,v_call,clone_size,j_call,cdr3_nt,cdr3_aa
.,TRBV29-1,once,TRBJ2-7,TGCAGCGTTGATAGGCCCGGGACCTACGAGCAGTACTTC,CSVDRPGTYEQYF
TRBD2,TRBV9,.,TRBJ2-5,TGTGCCAGCAGCACCTTAGCGGGAGGGTACCAAGAGACCCAGTACTTC,CASSTLAGGYQETQYF
.,TRBV27,few,TRBJ2-7,TGTGCCAGCAGCCGCGTGGCCTCCACTATTTACTACGAGCAGTACTTC,CASSRVASTIYYEQYF
.,TRBV6-1,once,TRBJ2-2,TGTGCCAGCAGTGAAGCTCAGGGGCTCACCGGGGAGCTGTTTTTT,CASSEAQGLTGELFF
.,TRBV28,.,TRBJ2-7,TGTGCCAGCATGGTGAGCGGTAGCGGTCTGTACGAGCAGTACTTC,CASMVSGSGLYEQYF
TRBD1,TRBV6-2/TRBV6-3,.,TRBJ1-5,TGTGCCAGCAGTTACCGGACAGGGGTCGATCAGCCCCAGCATTTT,CASSYRTGVDQPQHF
TRBD1,TRBV5-6,.,TRBJ2-1,TGTGCCAGCAGCCCTACCGACAGGGGTTTCCATGAGCAGTTCTTC,CASSPTDRGFHEQFF
.,TRBV11-3,.,TRBJ1-2,TGTGCCAGCAGCTTAGATTCTCCAGCGGGCACCTTC,CASSLDSPAGTF
.,TRBV7-9,.,TRBJ1-2,TGTGCCAGCAGCCCAACTCACGAGGGCTACACCTTC,CASSPTHEGYTF
TRBD1,TRBV7-9,.,TRBJ1-4,TGTGCCAGCAGCTCGGACAGGGGAAATGAAAAACTGTTTTTT,CASSSDRGNEKLFF
.,TRBV7-9,.,TRBJ2-6,TGTGCCAGCAGCTTCGACACCTCTGGGGCCAACGTCCTGACTTTC,CASSFDTSGANVLTF
.,TRBV29-1,.,TRBJ1-3,TGCAGCGTTAGTCTGGGGGCCGGAAACACCATATATTTT,CSVSLGAGNTIYF
TRBD2,TRBV14,.,TRBJ2-5,TGTGCCAGCAGCCAGCCCCGGGGGGGAGCGGAGACCCAGTACTTC,CASSQPRGGAETQYF
.,TRBV3-1/TRBV3-2,.,TRBJ1-6,TGTGCCAGCAGCCAAGGCAGGGCGGGAAATTCACCCCTCCACTTT,CASSQGRAGNSPLHF
TRBD1,TRBV24-1,.,TRBJ1-2,TGTGCCACCAGTGATTGGACAGGGTCTAACTATGGCTACACCTTC,CATSDWTGSNYGYTF
.,TRBV23-1,.,TRBJ2-7,TGCGCCAGCAGTCAATCTTGCAGTTTTTATTTCAACGAGCAGTACTTC,CASSQSCSFYFNEQYF